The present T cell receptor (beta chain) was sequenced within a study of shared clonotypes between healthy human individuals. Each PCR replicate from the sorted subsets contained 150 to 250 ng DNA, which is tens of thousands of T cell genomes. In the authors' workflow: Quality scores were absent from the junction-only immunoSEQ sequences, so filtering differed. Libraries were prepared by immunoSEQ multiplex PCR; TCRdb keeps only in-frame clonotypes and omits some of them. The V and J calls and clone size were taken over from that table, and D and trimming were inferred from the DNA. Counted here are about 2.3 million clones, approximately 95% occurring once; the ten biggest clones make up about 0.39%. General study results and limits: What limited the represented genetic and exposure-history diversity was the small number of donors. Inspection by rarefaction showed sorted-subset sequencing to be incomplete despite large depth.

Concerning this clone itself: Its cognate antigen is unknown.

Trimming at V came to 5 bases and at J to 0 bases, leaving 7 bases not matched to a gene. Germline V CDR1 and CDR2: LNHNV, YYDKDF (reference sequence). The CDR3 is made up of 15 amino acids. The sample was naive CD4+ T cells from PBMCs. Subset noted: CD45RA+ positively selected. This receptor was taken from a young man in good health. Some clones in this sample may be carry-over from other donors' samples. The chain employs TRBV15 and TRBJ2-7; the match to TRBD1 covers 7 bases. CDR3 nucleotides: TGTGCCACCAGCTCCGTGGGACAGTACTCCTACGAGCAGTACTTC. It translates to CATSSVGQYSYEQYF.